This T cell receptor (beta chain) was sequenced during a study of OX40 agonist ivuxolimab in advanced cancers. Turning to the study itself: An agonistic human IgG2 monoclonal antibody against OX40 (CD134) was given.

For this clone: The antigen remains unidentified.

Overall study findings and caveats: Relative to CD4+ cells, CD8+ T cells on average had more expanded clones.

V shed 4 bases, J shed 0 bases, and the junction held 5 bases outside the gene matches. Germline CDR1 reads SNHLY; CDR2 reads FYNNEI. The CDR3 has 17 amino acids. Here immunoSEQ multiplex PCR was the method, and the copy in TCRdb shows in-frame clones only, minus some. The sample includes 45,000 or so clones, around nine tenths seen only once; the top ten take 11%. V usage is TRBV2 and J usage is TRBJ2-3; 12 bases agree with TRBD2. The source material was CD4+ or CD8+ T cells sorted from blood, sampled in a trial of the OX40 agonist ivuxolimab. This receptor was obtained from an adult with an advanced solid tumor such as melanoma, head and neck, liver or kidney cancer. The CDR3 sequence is CASSVPSGGVSTDTQYF. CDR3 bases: TGTGCCAGCAGTGTCCCTAGCGGGGGGGTTAGCACAGATACGCAGTATTTT.